These T cell receptor beta chains were read from a single sample in a study of shared clonotypes between healthy human individuals. Sequenced by immunoSEQ multiplex PCR; TCRdb stores in-frame clones only, minus some. The profile shows approximately 400,000 clones, 96% of them singletons. Sequenced material: memory CD8+ T cells sorted from blood. The receptors were sampled from a man aged 25 to 40 in good health. CDR3s leave out the opening cysteine and the closing phenylalanine or tryptophan. For some rows the clone size is stated as once, few or many, or as a class when expanded; others skip it.

V: TRBV18
size: NA
CDR3: ASSPRSIYEQY

V: TRBV14
size: NA
CDR3: ASSQSTGWRYEQY

V: TRBV29-1
size: NA
CDR3: SVVKDRLNIPYEQY

V: TRBV5-1
size: NA
CDR3: ASSLGPGTSFGEQF

V: TRBV18
size: NA
CDR3: ASSPPGQNNSPLH

V: TRBV9
size: NA
CDR3: ASSVGQAYGYT

V: TRBV6-1
size: NA
CDR3: ASSSTTYEQY

V: TRBV9
size: NA
CDR3: ASSVTGQGAGETQY

V: TRBV7-9
size: NA
CDR3: ASSLQGAEKLF

V: TRBV10-3
size: NA
CDR3: AISRTGLTGELF

V: TRBV15
size: NA
CDR3: ATSRGTDGDTQY

V: TRBV27
size: NA
CDR3: ASSLLGGGGTEAF

V: TRBV29-1
size: NA
CDR3: SARTGYEQY

V: TRBV2
size: NA
CDR3: ASSENRRGGTQY

V: TRBV10-2
size: NA
CDR3: ASSVEGLNTEAF

V: TRBV6-5
size: NA
CDR3: ASSGARYGYT

V: TRBV7-2
size: once
CDR3: ASSLLSGVNTGELF

V: TRBV19
size: NA
CDR3: ASSEGVQPQH

V: TRBV7-3
size: NA
CDR3: ASSLLPSGSSYNEQF

V: TRBV28
size: few
CDR3: ASSTDQPQH

V: TRBV4-1
size: NA
CDR3: ASSQEEAYEQY

V: TRBV11-2
size: NA
CDR3: ASSVRTGDTQY

V: TRBV7-2
size: NA
CDR3: ASSLGTPAGTQY

V: TRBV30
size: once
CDR3: AWNRASRTGELF

V: TRBV7-6
size: once
CDR3: ASSLDWTGLRNEQF

V: TRBV10-2
size: NA
CDR3: ASSLRTGELF

V: TRBV27
size: NA
CDR3: ASSTHGQGKQY

V: TRBV5-1
size: NA
CDR3: ASSLFRGLSRETQY

V: TRBV7-2
size: NA
CDR3: ASSFRENQPQH

V: TRBV27
size: NA
CDR3: ASSTLDRSFYNEQF

V: TRBV28
size: NA
CDR3: ASSTTTRTYEQY

V: TRBV5-1
size: NA
CDR3: ASSSGLAITSTDTQY

V: TRBV10-3
size: NA
CDR3: AIRVTGQETQY

V: TRBV7-6
size: NA
CDR3: ASSPQGAGPGELF

V: TRBV9
size: NA
CDR3: ASYQLYKQSRANVLT

V: TRBV2
size: NA
CDR3: ASSAEGGTGELF

V: TRBV19
size: once
CDR3: ASSNRGRFEKLF

V: TRBV19
size: NA
CDR3: ASSMNDFHTDTQY

V: TRBV4-1
size: once
CDR3: ASSQVRTGQGYETQY